This paragraph reports one T cell receptor beta chain. Its antigen remains unknown. With 2 bases clipped from V and 3 bases from J, the junction kept 5 bases outside the gene matches. Germline CDR1 reads KGHSH; CDR2 reads LQKENI. The CDR3 covers 15 residues. Each fraction contributed one roughly 500,000-cell aliquot for sequencing. The data are from a study of coeliac disease. Study-wide results and limits: Only 1 of 6 controls, but 9 of 18 coeliac samples, showed published gliadin-specific TRB sequences. In active celiac disease, intraepithelial and lamina propria TRB and TRG repertoires were less clonal than controls. Most TRB amino acid sequences occurred in only one sample.

The table came from immunoSEQ multiplex PCR; TCRdb's copy has only in-frame clones and leaves some out. The sample shows about 8,700 clones, 67% of them seen only once. This TCR was sampled from a woman aged 55-70 years with celiac disease. The V call is TRBV18, the J call TRBJ2-3, with TRBD2 matching over 7 bases. Material: lamina propria lymphocytes from the gut. This CDR3 is CASSPGREGTDTQYF. CDR3 DNA: TGTGCCAGCTCACCAGGCAGGGAGGGGACAGATACGCAGTATTTT.